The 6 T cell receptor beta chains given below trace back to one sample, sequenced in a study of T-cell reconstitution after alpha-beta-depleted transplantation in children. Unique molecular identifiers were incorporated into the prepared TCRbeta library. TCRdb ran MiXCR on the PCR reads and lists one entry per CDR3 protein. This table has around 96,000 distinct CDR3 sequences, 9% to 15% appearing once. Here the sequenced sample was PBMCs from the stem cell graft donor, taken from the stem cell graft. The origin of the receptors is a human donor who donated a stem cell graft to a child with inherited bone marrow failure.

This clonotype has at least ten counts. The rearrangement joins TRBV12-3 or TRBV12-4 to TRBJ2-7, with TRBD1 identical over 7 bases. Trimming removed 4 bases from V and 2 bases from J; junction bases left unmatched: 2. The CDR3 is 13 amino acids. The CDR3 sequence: CASSWGQTYEQYF. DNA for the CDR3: TGTGCCAGCAGTTGGGGACAGACCTACGAGCAGTACTTC.

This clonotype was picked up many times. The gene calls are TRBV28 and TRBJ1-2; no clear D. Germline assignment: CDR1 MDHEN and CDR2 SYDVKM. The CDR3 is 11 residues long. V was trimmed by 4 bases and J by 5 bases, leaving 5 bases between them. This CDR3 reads CASSSLYGYTF. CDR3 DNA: TGTGCCAGCAGTTCCCTATATGGCTACACCTTC.

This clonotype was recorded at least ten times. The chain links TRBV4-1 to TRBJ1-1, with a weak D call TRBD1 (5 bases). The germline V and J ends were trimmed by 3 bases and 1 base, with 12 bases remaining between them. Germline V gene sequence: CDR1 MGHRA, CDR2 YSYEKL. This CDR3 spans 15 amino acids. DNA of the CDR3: TGCGCCAGCAGCCACTCCCAAAGGGGGAACACTGAAGCTTTCTTT. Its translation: CASSHSQRGNTEAFF.

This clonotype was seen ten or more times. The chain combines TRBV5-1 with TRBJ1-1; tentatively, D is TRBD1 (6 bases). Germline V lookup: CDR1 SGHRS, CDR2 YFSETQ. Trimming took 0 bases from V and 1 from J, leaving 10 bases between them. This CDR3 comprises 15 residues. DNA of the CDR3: TGCGCCAGCAGCTTGGATACAGGGACGAACACTGAAGCTTTCTTT. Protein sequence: CASSLDTGTNTEAFF.

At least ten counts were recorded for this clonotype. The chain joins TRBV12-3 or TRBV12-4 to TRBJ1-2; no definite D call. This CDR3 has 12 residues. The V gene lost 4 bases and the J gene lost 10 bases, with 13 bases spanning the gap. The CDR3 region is CASSSGVPDYTF. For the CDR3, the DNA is TGTGCCAGCAGTTCGGGAGTTCCTGACTACACCTTC.

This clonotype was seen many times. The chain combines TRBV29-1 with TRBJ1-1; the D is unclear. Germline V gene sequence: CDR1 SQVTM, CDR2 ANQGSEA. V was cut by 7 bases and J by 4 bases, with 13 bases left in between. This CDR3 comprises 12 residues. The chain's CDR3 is CSAGPMGTEAFF. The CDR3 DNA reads TGCAGCGCCGGCCCCATGGGCACTGAAGCTTTCTTT.